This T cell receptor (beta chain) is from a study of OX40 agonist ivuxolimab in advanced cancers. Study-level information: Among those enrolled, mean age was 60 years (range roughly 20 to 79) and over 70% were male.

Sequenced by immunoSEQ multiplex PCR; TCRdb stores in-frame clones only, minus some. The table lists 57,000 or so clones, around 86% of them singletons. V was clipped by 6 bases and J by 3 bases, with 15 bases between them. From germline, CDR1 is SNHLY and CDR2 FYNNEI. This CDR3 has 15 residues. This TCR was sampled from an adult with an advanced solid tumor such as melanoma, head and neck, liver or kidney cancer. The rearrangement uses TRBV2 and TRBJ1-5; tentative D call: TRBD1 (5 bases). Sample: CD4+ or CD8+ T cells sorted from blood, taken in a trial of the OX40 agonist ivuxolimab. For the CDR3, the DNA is TGTGCCAGCAGCGGGGCTATGAGGACCAATCAGCCCCAGCATTTT. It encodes CASSGAMRTNQPQHF.